These 25 T cell receptor beta chains originate from one sample sequenced in a study of T cell changes during pregnancy in multiple sclerosis. TCRdb's table, derived via immunoSEQ multiplex PCR, lists solely in-frame clones and lacks some. Of 70,000 to 90,000 clones listed, around 95% are singletons. The specimen comprised peripheral blood, sampled in the second trimester of pregnancy. The receptors shown here come from a female donor in good health, enrolled as a control in a pregnancy study.

The chain uses TRBV27 and TRBJ1-5; possible D gene TRBD1, 6 bases. This CDR3 comprises 16 residues. Between the trimmed V and J ends, which lost 2 bases and 5 bases, there was a span of 16 bases. Germline V gene sequence: CDR1 MNHEY, CDR2 SMNVEV (reference sequence). The CDR3 region has the DNA TGTGCCAGCAGTTTACCCTTACAGGGCCTCCATCAGCCCCAGCATTTT. Translated, it gives CASSLPLQGLHQPQHF.

This rearrangement joins TRBV2 to TRBJ1-4; 11 positions match TRBD1. Germline V gene data show CDR1 as SNHLY and CDR2 as FYNNEI. CDR3 length: 15 amino acids. V shed 6 bases and J 6 bases; nucleotides not matched to a gene: 6. The CDR3, as DNA: TGTGCCAGCAGGGCCGGGACAGGGGGAGATGAAAAACTGTTTTTT. Translation: CASRAGTGGDEKLFF.

This chain links TRBV7-9 with TRBJ2-1, with D maybe TRBD1 (5 bases). Germline V gene data show CDR1 as SEHNR and CDR2 as FQNEAQ (reference sequence). V was trimmed by 8 bases and J by 1 base, leaving 12 bases between them. The CDR3 extends over 14 amino acids. The CDR3 region has the DNA TGTGCCAGCTTGCGGCAGGGATCCTACAATGAGCAGTTCTTC. As protein: CASLRQGSYNEQFF.

V is TRBV7-3 and J is TRBJ2-7; 11 bases agree with TRBD1. Per the germline V gene, CDR1 is SGHTA and CDR2 is FQGTGA. The CDR3 extends over 14 amino acids. Trimming at V came to 5 bases and at J to 3 bases, leaving 3 bases not matched to a gene. CDR3 residues: CASSQGTGGYEQYF. Here the CDR3 DNA reads TGTGCCAGCAGCCAGGGGACAGGGGGCTACGAGCAGTACTTC.

The gene calls are TRBV11-3 and TRBJ2-7; 8 bases match TRBD1. The CDR3 is 14 residues long. Germline V CDR1 and CDR2: SGHNT, YENEEA. J was trimmed by 3 bases and V by 4 bases; bases with no gene match: 5. CDR3 region: CASSYRDRNYEQYF. CDR3 in DNA: TGTGCCAGCAGCTATCGGGACAGGAACTACGAGCAGTACTTC.

The chain employs TRBV14 and TRBJ1-6, with D hard to call. This CDR3 contains 13 residues. Looked up from germline, CDR1 is SGHDN and CDR2 is FVKESK. Trimming took off 4 bases at V and 8 bases at J, with 9 bases between the two ends. Here the CDR3 reads CASSPRQDSPLHF. The CDR3 bases are TGTGCCAGCAGCCCACGACAAGATTCACCCCTCCACTTT.

The chain employs TRBV6-5 and TRBJ1-1; the D gene is possibly TRBD1 (5 bases). The CDR3 covers 14 residues. Per germline, CDR1 MNHEY and CDR2 SVGAGI. V was shortened by 2 bases and J by 0 bases, with 7 bases between the two germline ends. CDR3 region: CASSYRGLNTEAFF. The CDR3 nucleotides read TGTGCCAGCAGTTACAGGGGTCTGAACACTGAAGCTTTCTTT.

This chain connects TRBV30 to TRBJ2-7, with D unresolved. V dropped 2 bases and J dropped 6 bases, with 11 bases sitting between them. This CDR3 contains 12 residues. Looked up from germline, CDR1 is GTSNPN and CDR2 is SVGIG (reference sequence). The CDR3 DNA reads as TGTGCCTGGAGTCCGCGTTTTGGCGAGCAGTACTTC. Amino acids: CAWSPRFGEQYF. The full variable domain, rest sourced from reference TRBV30 and TRBJ2-7, is SQTIHQWPATLVQPVGSPLSLECTVEGTSNPNLYWYRQAAGRGLQLLFYSVGIGQISSEVPQNLSASRPQDRQFILSSKKLLLSDSGFYLCAWSPRFGEQYFGPGTRLTVT.

The gene calls are TRBV5-4 and TRBJ1-1; TRBD1 is a possible D gene (5 bases). The germline gives CDR1 SGHNT, CDR2 YYREEE (reference sequence). V was cut by 4 bases and J by 1 base, with 11 bases left in between. CDR3 length: 14 residues. The CDR3 sequence is CASSRDSRNTEAFF. The CDR3 region has the DNA TGTGCCAGCAGCCGCGACAGCCGGAACACTGAAGCTTTCTTT.

In DNA, the CDR3 is TGCACCAGCAGCCAAGCCCCCCCAGGGCCGTTCTGTCAGCCCCAGCATTTT. Amino acid sequence: CTSSQAPPGPFCQPQHF. This chain connects TRBV1 to TRBJ1-5; the table's D gene call, TRBD1, was not cross checked with the DNA. TRBV1 is deemed a pseudogene. CDR3 length equals 17 residues.

V and J are TRBV27 and TRBJ2-3; the D gene is possibly TRBD1 (6 bases). The CDR3 extends over 15 amino acids. V lost 5 bases and J lost 2, with 14 bases in between. Per the germline V gene, CDR1 is MNHEY and CDR2 is SMNVEV (reference sequence). CDR3 in DNA: TGTGCCAGCAGTCTGACCGGGACAAACACAGATACGCAGTATTTT. Protein product: CASSLTGTNTDTQYF.

The DNA of the CDR3 is TGTGCCAGCACTTCGGGGGAAGACGACGAAAAACTGTTTTTT. This gives the protein CASTSGEDDEKLFF. J is TRBJ1-4 and V is TRBV19; the D gene is possibly TRBD1 (5 bases). V lost 9 bases, J lost 8 bases, and 19 bases lay in between. This CDR3 has 14 amino acids. Germline V gene lookup returns CDR1 LNHDA and CDR2 SQIVND (reference sequence).

This clone occurred once. The rearrangement uses TRBV9 and TRBJ1-5; D gene unclear. Between the trimmed V and J ends, which lost 0 bases and 7 bases, there was a span of 8 bases. The CDR3 is made up of 13 amino acids. CDR1 is SGDLS and CDR2 is YYNGEE in the germline V gene. The DNA for the CDR3 is TGTGCCAGCAGCGTAGAGGTGGGCCAGCCCCAGCATTTT. This gives the protein CASSVEVGQPQHF.

This clone was seen only once. The same CDR3 can be traced to other DNA sequences in this sample. J is TRBJ1-1 and V is TRBV11-2, with D possibly TRBD1 on 6 matching bases. The length of the CDR3 is 13 residues. V was cut by 5 bases and J by 1 base, with 8 bases left in between. The V gene's germline CDR1 is SGHAT and CDR2 FQNNGV. CDR3 region: CASSQQGNTEAFF. The DNA for the CDR3 is TGTGCCAGCAGCCAACAGGGGAACACTGAAGCTTTCTTT.

V is TRBV4-3 and J is TRBJ1-3; the D gene is possibly TRBD1 (6 bases). Germline CDR1 and CDR2: LGHNA and YSLEER. The CDR3 spans 14 residues. The V gene lost 5 bases and the J gene lost 4 bases, with 12 bases spanning the gap. CDR3 in amino acids: CASSKAGAGNTIYF. The CDR3 DNA follows: TGCGCCAGCAGCAAAGCAGGGGCCGGAAACACCATATATTTT.

This clone was observed a single time. The V gene is TRBV7-9, the J gene TRBJ2-3, with D unclear. The CDR3 covers 16 residues. Germline CDR1 SEHNR, CDR2 FQNEAQ (reference sequence). With 1 base removed from V and 2 bases from J, the gap between germline ends came to 13 bases. CDR3 protein: CASSLVKVRLTDTQYF. The DNA for the CDR3 is TGTGCCAGCAGCTTAGTTAAGGTCAGACTCACAGATACGCAGTATTTT.

The CDR3, as DNA: TGTGCCAGCAGCTTACCCGGCAGGAGAAACACCATATATTTT. This codes for CASSLPGRRNTIYF. The J gene is TRBJ1-3, the V gene TRBV7-2; D unresolved. This CDR3 comprises 14 residues. Looked up from germline, CDR1 is SGHTA and CDR2 is FQGNSA. Trimming removed 2 bases from V and 5 bases from J, with 10 bases in between.

The chain couples TRBV28 to TRBJ1-1, with D maybe TRBD1 (5 bases). This CDR3 has 14 residues. Trimming cost V 8 bases and J 3 bases, with 16 bases left between them. The germline V gene has CDR1 MDHEN and CDR2 SYDVKM. CDR3 amino acids: CASGKGREDTEAFF. As DNA, the CDR3 is TGTGCCAGCGGTAAGGGCAGGGAAGACACTGAAGCTTTCTTT.

This chain joins TRBV11-2 and TRBJ2-5; TRBD2 agrees at 12 bases. The length of the CDR3 is 16 residues. The V and J ends lost 4 bases and 4 bases, in that order; junction bases with no gene match: 7. Germline V gene sequence: CDR1 SGHAT, CDR2 FQNNGV. CDR3 DNA: TGTGCCAGCAGCTCCCCGACTAGCGGGGGTGTAGAGACCCAGTACTTC. Its protein product is CASSSPTSGGVETQYF.

V is TRBV4-1 and J is TRBJ1-4; TRBD1 aligns across 8 bases. The germline CDR1 and CDR2 sequences are MGHRA and YSYEKL. The CDR3 loop spans 14 amino acids. Unmatched junction bases numbered 6, after V lost 4 bases and J lost 8 bases. The CDR3 is CASSPDRAKEKLFF. CDR3 in DNA: TGCGCCAGCAGCCCGGACAGGGCGAAGGAAAAACTGTTTTTT.

The V call is TRBV19, the J call TRBJ2-2, with 9 positions matching TRBD1. J gave up 6 bases and V 5 bases, and 13 bases lay outside the gene matches. Germline V gives CDR1 LNHDA, CDR2 SQIVND (reference sequence). The CDR3 runs to 17 residues. CDR3: CASSPPSGDRAAGELFF. CDR3 DNA sequence: TGTGCCAGTAGTCCCCCCTCCGGGGACAGGGCGGCCGGGGAGCTGTTTTTT.

The gene calls are TRBV7-9 and TRBJ1-3, with D tentatively TRBD1 (6 bases). The CDR3 extends over 16 amino acids. Germline V gives CDR1 SEHNR, CDR2 FQNEAQ (reference sequence). V dropped 5 bases and J dropped 0 bases, with 14 bases sitting between them. CDR3 in amino acids: CASSDRDTYSGNTIYF. For the CDR3, the DNA is TGTGCCAGCAGCGACCGGGACACATACTCTGGAAACACCATATATTTT.

The rearrangement links TRBV7-8 to TRBJ2-3; TRBD2 might be the D (6 bases). Germline V gives CDR1 SGHVS, CDR2 FQNEAQ. The V gene lost 5 bases and the J gene lost 4 bases, with 28 bases spanning the gap. The CDR3 extends over 19 amino acids. The DNA for the CDR3 is TGTGCCAGCAGCCAGCCCCGAAAGATGAGACTAGAAGTCGCAGATACGCAGTATTTT. Protein product: CASSQPRKMRLEVADTQYF.

The chain joins TRBV7-2 to TRBJ1-2, with 9 nucleotides matching TRBD1. CDR3 length equals 16 residues. Germline lookup yields CDR1 SGHTA and CDR2 FQGNSA. V lost 4 bases to trimming and J lost 8 bases; unmatched junction nucleotides: 14. The CDR3 nucleotides are TGTGCCAGCAGCTGGGACCCCGGACAGGGGTCGGGAGGCTACACCTTC. It encodes CASSWDPGQGSGGYTF. The full variable domain, rest sourced from reference TRBV7-2 and TRBJ1-2, is GAGVSQSPSNKVTEKGKDVELRCDPISGHTALYWYRQSLGQGLEFLIYFQGNSAPDKSGLPSDRFSAERTGGSVSTLTIQRTQQEDSAVYLCASSWDPGQGSGGYTFGSGTRLTVV.

This sequence joins TRBV5-1 and TRBJ2-1, with 10 nucleotides matching TRBD1. CDR3 size: 19 residues. From germline, CDR1 is SGHRS and CDR2 YFSETQ. V shed 0 bases and J 4 bases; nucleotides not matched to a gene: 13. The CDR3 loop reads CASSLDRDRGRGVYNEQFF. CDR3 DNA: TGCGCCAGCAGCTTGGATAGAGACAGGGGGCGAGGGGTATACAATGAGCAGTTCTTC.